Described below is a single T cell receptor beta chain sequence and its context. The antigen is not known. Trimming removed 5 bases at V and 5 bases at J, with 9 bases between. This CDR3 region has 13 residues. CDR1 MNHEY and CDR2 SMNVEV come from the germline V gene (reference sequence). The repertoire was sequenced with immunoSEQ multiplex PCR; TCRdb's copy has only in-frame clones and lacks some. The data show 60,000 or so clones, with 87% seen just once and more than 15% held by the top ten. This sample is drawn from a study of OX40 agonist ivuxolimab in advanced cancers. Study context: It was ivuxolimab, an agonistic anti-OX40 (CD134) antibody, that patients were treated with. Findings and limits, study-wide: At 0.1-3.0 mg/kg, partial responders had clonal expansion among the lowest observed.

The specimen was CD4+ or CD8+ T cells sorted from blood, collected in a trial of the OX40 agonist ivuxolimab. The clonotype comes from an adult with an advanced solid tumor such as melanoma, head and neck, liver or kidney cancer. The J gene is TRBJ1-4, the V gene TRBV27; no clear D. CDR3 amino acids: CASSPLLNEKLFF. CDR3 bases: TGTGCCAGCAGTCCCCTCCTGAATGAAAAACTGTTTTTT.